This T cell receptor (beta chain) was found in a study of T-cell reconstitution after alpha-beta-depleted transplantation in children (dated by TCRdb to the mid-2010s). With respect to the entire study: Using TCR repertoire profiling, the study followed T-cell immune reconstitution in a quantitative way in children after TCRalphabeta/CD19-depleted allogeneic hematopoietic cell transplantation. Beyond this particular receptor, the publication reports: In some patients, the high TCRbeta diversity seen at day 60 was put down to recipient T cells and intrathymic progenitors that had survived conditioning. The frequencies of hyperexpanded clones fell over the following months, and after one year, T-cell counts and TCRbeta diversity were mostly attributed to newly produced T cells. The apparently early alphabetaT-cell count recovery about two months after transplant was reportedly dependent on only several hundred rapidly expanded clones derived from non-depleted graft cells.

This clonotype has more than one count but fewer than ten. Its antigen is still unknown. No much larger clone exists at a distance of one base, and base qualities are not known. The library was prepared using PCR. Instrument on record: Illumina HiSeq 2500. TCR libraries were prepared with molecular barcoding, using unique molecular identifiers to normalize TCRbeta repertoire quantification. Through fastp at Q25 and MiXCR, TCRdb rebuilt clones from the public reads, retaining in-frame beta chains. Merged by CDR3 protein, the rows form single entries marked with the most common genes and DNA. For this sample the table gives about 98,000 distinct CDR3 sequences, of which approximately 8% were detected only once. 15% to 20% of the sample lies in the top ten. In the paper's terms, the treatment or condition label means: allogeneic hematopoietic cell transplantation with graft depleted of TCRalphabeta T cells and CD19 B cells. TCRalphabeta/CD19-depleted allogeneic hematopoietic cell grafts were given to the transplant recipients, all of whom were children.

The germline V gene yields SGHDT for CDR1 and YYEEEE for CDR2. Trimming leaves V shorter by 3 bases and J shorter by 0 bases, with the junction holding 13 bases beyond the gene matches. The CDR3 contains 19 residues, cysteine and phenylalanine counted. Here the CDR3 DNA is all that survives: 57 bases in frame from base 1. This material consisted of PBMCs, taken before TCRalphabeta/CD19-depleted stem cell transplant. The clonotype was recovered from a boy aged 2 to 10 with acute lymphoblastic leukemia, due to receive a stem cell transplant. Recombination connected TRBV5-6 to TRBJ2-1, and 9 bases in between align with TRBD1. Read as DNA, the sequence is TGTGCCAGCAGCTACCAACAGGGGGCCATTGTCCTCTCCTACAATGAGCAGTTCTTC. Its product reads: CASSYQQGAIVLSYNEQFF. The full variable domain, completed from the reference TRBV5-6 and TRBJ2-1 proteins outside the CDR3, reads DAGVTQSPTHLIKTRGQQVTLRCSPKSGHDTVSWYQQALGQGPQFIFQYYEEEERQRGNFPDRFSGHQFPNYSSELNVNALLLGDSALYLCASSYQQGAIVLSYNEQFFGPGTRLTVL.